This passage covers 21 T cell receptor beta chains from one sample sequenced in a study of early T cells in non-severe SARS-CoV-2 infection (dated by TCRdb to the early 2020s). The library came from 5' RACE. For sequencing, a NextSeq 500 was employed. Through fastp at Q25 and MiXCR, TCRdb rebuilt clones from the public reads, retaining in-frame beta chains. One record per CDR3 amino acid sequence lists the most common genes and DNA. The sample profile shows under 100,000 distinct CDR3 sequences; around 10% of them were found once. Approximately 5.4% of the sample lies in the top ten. Input material: whole blood. These TCRs come from an adult who was a healthcare worker with PCR-confirmed SARS-CoV-2 infection or an uninfected control (not recorded which).

This clonotype was found many times. One junction end does not reproduce the germline sequence, and a read error may be involved. The genes are TRBV7-2 and TRBJ2-5; 10 positions agree with TRBD2. The CDR3 is 17 amino acids. Germline V gene lookup returns CDR1 SGHTA and CDR2 FQGNSA. The CDR3 loop is CASSLASSGGPQETQYF. CDR3 sequence (DNA): TGTGCCAGCAGTTTAGCGTCTAGCGGGGGCCCTCAAGAGACCCAGTACTTC.

In its sample, this clonotype was seen a few times. The genes are TRBV3-1 and TRBJ1-2; D call uncertain. Deletions cut 1 base from V and 7 bases from J, with 10 bases between. This CDR3 comprises 13 residues. Germline V gene lookup returns CDR1 LGHDT and CDR2 YNNKEL (reference sequence). CDR3 sequence reads: CASSQAGPVGYTF. The CDR3 DNA sequence: TGTGCCAGCAGCCAAGCCGGGCCGGTTGGCTACACCTTC.

The sample holds many counts of this clonotype. The chain couples TRBV6-6 to TRBJ2-7; 7 nucleotides align to TRBD1. The CDR3 totals 16 residues. V lost 2 bases and J lost 2; bases outside the gene matches: 9. CDR1 MNHNY and CDR2 SVGAGI come from the germline V gene (reference sequence). The CDR3 DNA reads TGTGCCAGCAGTTACACCGGGATCAGGGGGACCTACGAGCAGTACTTC. This gives the protein CASSYTGIRGTYEQYF.

In its sample, this clonotype was seen many times. The rearrangement joins TRBV15 to TRBJ1-1; possible D gene TRBD1, 6 bases. The CDR3 loop spans 14 amino acids. V lost 3 bases and J 4 bases, leaving 12 bases between the germline ends. Germline V gene lookup returns CDR1 LNHNV and CDR2 YYDKDF (reference sequence). CDR3 loop: CATSRDSRSTEAFF. The CDR3 nucleotides are TGTGCCACCAGCAGGGACAGTCGGAGCACTGAAGCTTTCTTT.

This clonotype was picked up a small number of times. The chain links TRBV5-5 to TRBJ2-7; tentative D call: TRBD1 (6 bases). The CDR3 totals 14 residues. From germline, CDR1 is SGHKS and CDR2 YYEKEE (reference sequence). V dropped 2 bases and J dropped 0 bases, with 9 bases sitting between them. CDR3 protein: CASSFGQISYEQYF. As DNA, the CDR3 is TGTGCCAGCAGCTTCGGACAGATCTCCTACGAGCAGTACTTC.

This clonotype was found many times. The chain links TRBV7-2 to TRBJ2-3, with D unresolved. Between the trimmed V and J ends, which lost 2 bases and 4 bases, there was a span of 4 bases. The CDR3 has 12 residues. Germline V gene data show CDR1 as SGHTA and CDR2 as FQGNSA. CDR3 in amino acids: CASSLSADTQYF. The CDR3 nucleotides read TGTGCCAGCAGCTTAAGCGCAGATACGCAGTATTTT.

V usage is TRBV6-5 and J usage is TRBJ1-4; D is possibly TRBD1 (6 bases). CDR1 and CDR2 from the germline V gene are MNHEY and SVGAGI. The CDR3 is made up of 16 amino acids. V was clipped by 11 bases and J by 1 base, with 20 bases between them. CDR3: CASRPEQGLTNEKLFF. For the CDR3, the DNA is TGTGCCTCCCGCCCGGAGCAGGGGTTAACTAATGAAAAACTGTTTTTT.

V and J are TRBV6-5 and TRBJ1-1, with D maybe TRBD1 (6 bases). The CDR3 runs 14 residues. Germline-derived CDR1 and CDR2 are MNHEY and SVGAGI. Trimming stripped 5 bases from V and 5 bases from J, with 15 bases between. CDR3 bases: TGTGCCAGCAGTGGCGGGGGCAGGCGAACTGAAGCTTTCTTT. Translation: CASSGGGRRTEAFF.

V and J are TRBV2 and TRBJ2-7; TRBD2 agrees at 8 bases. This CDR3 is 14 amino acids long. Per germline, CDR1 SNHLY and CDR2 FYNNEI. Trimming removed 2 bases from V and 6 bases from J; junction bases left unmatched: 6. The CDR3 region has the DNA TGTGCCAGCAGTGAAAGCGGGGGTCCCTTCGAGCAGTACTTC. This codes for CASSESGGPFEQYF.

The chain couples TRBV10-3 to TRBJ2-7; D uncertain. This CDR3 is 11 amino acids long. Germline V CDR1 and CDR2: ENHRY, SYGVKD. Between the trimmed V and J ends, which lost 2 bases and 6 bases, there was a span of 5 bases. The CDR3 loop reads CAISEVGEQYF. CDR3 nucleotide sequence: TGTGCCATCAGTGAGGTGGGCGAGCAGTACTTC.

A remark on this clonotype: The junction shows a germline mismatch at one end, possibly a read error. The chain links TRBV7-2 to TRBJ2-3, with 15 bases fitting TRBD2. Germline CDR1 SGHTA, CDR2 FQGNSA. The CDR3 loop spans 19 amino acids. CDR3 DNA: TGTGCCAGCAGCTTTCCGGGACTAGCGGGGGGAACTAGCACAGATACGCTGTATTTT. Amino acid sequence: CASSFPGLAGGTSTDTLYF.

There are a few counts of this clonotype. V usage is TRBV6-5 and J usage is TRBJ1-3; no firm D call. Germline lookup yields CDR1 MNHEY and CDR2 SVGAGI. The V and J ends lost 3 bases and 2 bases respectively, with 11 bases between them. The CDR3 runs to 15 residues. CDR3 coding DNA: TGTGCCAGCAGTTATCGGGCCGGACCTGGAAACACCATATATTTT. Translated: CASSYRAGPGNTIYF.

This clonotype was counted between two and nine times. This chain connects TRBV29-1 to TRBJ1-2, with D tentatively TRBD1 (5 bases). Germline V gives CDR1 SQVTM, CDR2 ANQGSEA. The ends were cut back, 0 bases at V and 7 bases at J, with 15 bases in the middle. CDR3 size: 14 residues. The CDR3 reads CSVEDRGRGGGYTF. In nucleotides, the CDR3 is TGCAGCGTTGAAGATCGAGGGAGGGGCGGTGGCTACACCTTC.

The chain has TRBV19 and TRBJ1-5; 7 nucleotides align to TRBD1. The CDR3 totals 15 residues. The trim removed 6 bases at V and 7 bases at J, leaving 12 bases unmatched. In germline, CDR1 is LNHDA, CDR2 SQIVND (reference sequence). In nucleotides, the CDR3 is TGTGCCAGTAGCCGAGAGAGACAGGGAAGCCAGCCCCAGCATTTT. Encoded protein: CASSRERQGSQPQHF.

This clonotype was counted a few times. This chain links TRBV30 with TRBJ2-6, with a possible D match to TRBD2 (6 bases). CDR1 is GTSNPN, CDR2 SVGIG, per germline (reference sequence). The CDR3 is 18 residues long. The V gene lost 2 bases and the J gene lost 2 bases, with 19 bases spanning the gap. Written as DNA, the CDR3 is TGTGCCTGGAGTCGGGGGAGCTACAACAACGCTGGGGCCAACGTCCTGACTTTC. As protein: CAWSRGSYNNAGANVLTF.

This clonotype was seen many times. The rearrangement joins TRBV4-1 to TRBJ2-7; TRBD2 matches at 14 bases. There are 18 residues in the CDR3. Trimming removed 1 base from V and 0 bases from J; junction bases left unmatched: 5. Germline loops: CDR1 MGHRA, CDR2 YSYEKL. The CDR3 DNA reads as TGCGCCAGCAGCCAAGGAAGGACTAGCGGGGGGAGCTCCTACGAGCAGTACTTC. Translating it yields CASSQGRTSGGSSYEQYF.

This clonotype was seen only a few times. The J gene is TRBJ1-1, the V gene TRBV4-2; no firm D call. This CDR3 spans 16 amino acids. Trimming removed 1 base from V and 1 base from J, with 13 bases in between. CDR1 is LGHNA, CDR2 YNFKEQ, per germline. The DNA of the CDR3 is TGTGCCAGCAGCCAAGCGTCAGCCGGAAGGAACACTGAAGCTTTCTTT. This encodes CASSQASAGRNTEAFF.

This clonotype was counted many times. The gene calls are TRBV12-3 or TRBV12-4 and TRBJ1-6; maybe TRBD1 (6 bases). The CDR3 sequence is 15 residues long. V gave up 5 bases and J gave up 0 bases, with 8 bases separating them. CDR3 region: CASSGTHSYNSPLHF. Written as DNA, the CDR3 is TGTGCCAGCAGTGGGACACACTCCTATAATTCACCCCTCCACTTT.

This clonotype has ten or more counts. The chain is built from TRBV5-5 and TRBJ2-3; no clear D. The CDR3 length is 15 residues. V was clipped by 0 bases and J by 0 bases, with 8 bases between them. Germline V gene sequence: CDR1 SGHKS, CDR2 YYEKEE (reference sequence). The CDR3 region has the DNA TGTGCCAGCAGCTTGGCGCCTACGAGCACAGATACGCAGTATTTT. Amino acids: CASSLAPTSTDTQYF.

In this sample, this clonotype turned up a few times. The chain couples TRBV12-3 or TRBV12-4 to TRBJ2-1, with TRBD2 matching over 9 bases. The CDR3 spans 14 residues. V lost 4 bases and J lost 9; bases outside the gene matches: 7. CDR3 bases: TGTGCCAGCAGTTATGGCGGGGGGGAGGCTGAGCAGTTCTTC. It is translated as CASSYGGGEAEQFF.

The V gene is TRBV6-6, the J gene TRBJ1-2, with D perhaps TRBD1 (6 bases). V was pared by 8 bases and J by 4 bases, with 11 bases between. This CDR3 is 12 amino acids long. Germline lookup yields CDR1 MNHNY and CDR2 SVGAGI (reference sequence). Here the CDR3 reads CASLTGLYGYTF. The CDR3 DNA follows: TGTGCCAGCTTGACAGGACTCTATGGCTACACCTTC.